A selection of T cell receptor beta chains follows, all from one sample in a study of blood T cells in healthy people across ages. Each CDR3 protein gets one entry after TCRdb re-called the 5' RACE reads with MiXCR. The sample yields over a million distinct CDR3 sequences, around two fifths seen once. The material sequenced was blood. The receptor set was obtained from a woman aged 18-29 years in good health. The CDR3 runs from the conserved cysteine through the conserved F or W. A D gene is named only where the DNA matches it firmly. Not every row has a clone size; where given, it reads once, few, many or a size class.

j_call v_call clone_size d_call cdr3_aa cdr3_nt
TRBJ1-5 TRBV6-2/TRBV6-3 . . CASSYLGASQPQHF TGTGCCAGCAGTTACCTCGGGGCCAGTCAGCCCCAGCATTTT
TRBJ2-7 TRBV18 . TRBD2 CASSPVPGLVYEQYF TGTGCCAGCTCACCGGTCCCGGGACTAGTATACGAGCAGTACTTC
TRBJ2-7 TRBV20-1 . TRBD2 CSARAKTGTTKGEQYF TGCAGTGCTAGAGCAAAAACCGGGACTACTAAAGGCGAGCAGTACTTC
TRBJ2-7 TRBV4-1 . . CASSRGIGSYEQYF TGCGCCAGCAGCCGTGGGATCGGCTCCTACGAGCAGTACTTC
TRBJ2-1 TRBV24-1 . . CATSTEYNEQFF TGTGCCACCAGTACGGAATACAATGAGCAGTTCTTC
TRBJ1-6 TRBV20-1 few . CSAPGPSGSPLHF TGCAGTGCTCCAGGACCGAGTGGTTCACCCCTCCACTTT
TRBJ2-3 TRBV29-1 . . CSVPPDGGLTDTQYF TGCAGCGTTCCCCCGGACGGCGGACTCACAGATACGCAGTATTTT
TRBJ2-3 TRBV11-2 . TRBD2 CASSISGTSGDTQYF TGTGCCAGCAGCATCTCCGGGACTAGCGGGGATACGCAGTATTTT
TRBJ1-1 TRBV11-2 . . CASSFRVSEAFF TGTGCCAGCAGCTTTAGGGTTTCTGAAGCTTTCTTT
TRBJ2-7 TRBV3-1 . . CASSQWGADNEQYF TGTGCCAGCAGCCAATGGGGGGCGGATAATGAGCAGTACTTC
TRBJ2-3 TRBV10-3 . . CAISDNLIDTRTDTQYF TGTGCCATCAGCGATAACCTGATAGACACCCGCACAGATACGCAGTATTTT
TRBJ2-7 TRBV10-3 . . CAISESSVRGGGEQYF TGTGCCATCAGTGAGTCGAGTGTCAGGGGCGGTGGGGAGCAGTACTTC
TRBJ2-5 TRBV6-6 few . CASSTGEKGETQYF TGTGCCAGCAGTACCGGGGAAAAGGGGGAGACCCAGTACTTC
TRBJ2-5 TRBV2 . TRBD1 CASRPWGTGEETQYF TGTGCCAGCAGGCCCTGGGGGACAGGGGAAGAGACCCAGTACTTC
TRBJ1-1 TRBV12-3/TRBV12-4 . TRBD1 CASSFYRGTEAFF TGTGCCAGCAGTTTTTACAGGGGGACTGAAGCTTTCTTT
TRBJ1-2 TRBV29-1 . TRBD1 CSAKTGGGYGYTF TGCAGCGCGAAGACAGGGGGCGGGTATGGCTACACCTTC
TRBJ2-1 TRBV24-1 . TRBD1 CATSEGQSYNEQFF TGTGCCACCAGTGAGGGACAGAGCTACAATGAGCAGTTCTTC
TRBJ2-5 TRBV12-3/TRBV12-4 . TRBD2 CASIPRGSSYNEQYF TGTGCCAGCATCCCCCGCGGGAGCTCCTACAATGAGCAGTACTTC
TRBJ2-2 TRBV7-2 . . CASNLGGGGFAGELFF TGTGCCAGCAACCTGGGGGGAGGAGGGTTCGCCGGGGAGCTGTTTTTT